The rows below give T cell receptor beta chains drawn from one sample of a study of long-term antiretroviral therapy in people with HIV. The protocol was immunoSEQ multiplex PCR, while the TCRdb copy is restricted to in-frame clones and leaves out a portion. The data show about 28,000 clones, 70% to 90% seen once. The material was unsorted PBMCs, obtained 0.8 years before starting antiretroviral therapy. Source of these receptors: a young man with HIV. The CDR3 runs from the conserved cysteine through the conserved F or W. Each record gives: clone size, J gene, V gene, D gene, CDR3 protein, CDR3 DNA. A D gene is named only where the DNA matches it firmly. Part of the rows lack a size; the others show once, few, many or a class for expanded clones.

once,TRBJ2-7,TRBV7-2,-,CASSFTGSYEQYF,TGTGCCAGCAGCTTTACAGGGTCCTACGAGCAGTACTTC
-,TRBJ2-1,TRBV27,TRBD2,CASSSWTSYNEQFF,TGTGCCAGCAGTTCTTGGACTAGCTACAATGAGCAGTTCTTC
-,TRBJ2-2,TRBV7-6,-,CASSSEPAGRGELFF,TGTGCCAGCAGCTCGGAGCCGGCCGGACGCGGGGAGCTGTTTTTT
-,TRBJ2-7,TRBV27,-,CASSSYRGGGSEQYF,TGTGCCAGCAGTTCCTACAGGGGCGGGGGCTCCGAGCAGTACTTC
-,TRBJ2-3,TRBV7-6,-,CASSEGPREADTQYF,TGTGCCAGCAGCGAGGGTCCCCGGGAAGCAGATACGCAGTATTTT
few,TRBJ1-2,TRBV19,TRBD1,CASSIDRGYGYTF,TGTGCCAGTAGTATCGACAGGGGCTATGGCTACACCTTC
-,TRBJ1-1,TRBV19,TRBD1,CASSPQQGQAGF,TGTGCCAGTAGTCCACAACAGGGACAGGCGGGATTT
-,TRBJ2-7,TRBV15,-,CATSSTRVEEQYF,TGTGCCACCAGCAGTACCAGGGTGGAGGAGCAGTACTTC
-,TRBJ2-1,TRBV11-1,-,CASSLTSEWNEQFF,TGTGCCAGCAGCTTAACGAGCGAGTGGAATGAGCAGTTCTTC
-,TRBJ2-1,TRBV19,-,CASSPHPRTPPDEQFF,TGTGCCAGTAGTCCTCACCCCCGAACCCCACCAGATGAGCAGTTCTTC
-,TRBJ2-1,TRBV4-1,TRBD2,CASSPGTEREYYNEQFF,TGCGCCAGCAGCCCCGGGACCGAGCGGGAGTACTACAATGAGCAGTTCTTC
-,TRBJ2-7,TRBV7-7,-,CASSLGPEDGQYF,TGTGCTAGCAGCTTAGGGCCGGAGGACGGACAGTACTTC
-,TRBJ2-5,TRBV11-2,-,CASTLYPEGKTQYF,TGTGCCAGCACTCTATACCCCGAGGGAAAGACCCAGTACTTC
-,TRBJ2-7,TRBV4-1,-,CASSPADSGTYEQYF,TGCGCCAGCAGCCCGGCGGACAGTGGGACTTACGAGCAGTACTTC
few,TRBJ2-7,TRBV4-1,-,CASSQEFVAKSGQYF,TGCGCCAGCAGCCAAGAGTTCGTGGCTAAAAGCGGGCAGTACTTC
-,TRBJ1-3,TRBV6-6,-,CASSVDAVSGNTIYF,TGTGCCAGCAGTGTGGACGCCGTCTCTGGAAACACCATATATTTT
-,TRBJ1-4,TRBV5-1,-,CASSLRATNEKLFF,TGCGCCAGCAGCTTGAGGGCAACTAATGAAAAACTGTTTTTT
-,TRBJ1-2,TRBV6-1,-,CASSEDPRLYGYTF,TGTGCCAGCAGTGAAGATCCAAGATTGTATGGCTACACCTTC
-,TRBJ2-3,TRBV28,-,CAGGDPSTDTQYF,TGTGCCGGCGGGGACCCTAGCACAGATACGCAGTATTTT
-,TRBJ1-2,TRBV30,-,CAWSESGTEGNGYTF,TGTGCCTGGAGTGAGTCGGGGACGGAGGGTAATGGCTACACCTTC
-,TRBJ1-5,TRBV19,-,CASQGWSQPQHF,TGTGCCAGCCAGGGCTGGAGTCAGCCCCAGCATTTT
-,TRBJ2-7,TRBV9,-,CASSRGTESYEQYF,TGTGCCAGCAGTCGGGGGACAGAGTCCTACGAGCAGTACTTC
once,TRBJ1-5,TRBV28,-,CASSLGNQPQHF,TGTGCCAGCAGTTTGGGGAATCAGCCCCAGCATTTT